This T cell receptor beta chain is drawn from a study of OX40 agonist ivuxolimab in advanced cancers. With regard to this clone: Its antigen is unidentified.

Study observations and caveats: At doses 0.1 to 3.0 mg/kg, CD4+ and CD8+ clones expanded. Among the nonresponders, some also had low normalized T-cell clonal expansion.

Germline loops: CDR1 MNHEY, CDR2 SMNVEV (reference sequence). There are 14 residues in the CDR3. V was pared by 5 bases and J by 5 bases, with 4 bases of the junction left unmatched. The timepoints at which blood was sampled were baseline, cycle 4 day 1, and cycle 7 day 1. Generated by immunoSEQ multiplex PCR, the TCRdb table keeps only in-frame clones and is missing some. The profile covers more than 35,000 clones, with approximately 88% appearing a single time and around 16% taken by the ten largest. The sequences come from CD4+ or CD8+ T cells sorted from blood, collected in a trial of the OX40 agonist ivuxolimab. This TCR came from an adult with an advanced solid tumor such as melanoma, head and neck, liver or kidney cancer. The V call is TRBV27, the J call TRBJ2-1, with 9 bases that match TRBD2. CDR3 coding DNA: TGTGCCAGCAGTCCGGGACTAGCCGACAATGAGCAGTTCTTC. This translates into CASSPGLADNEQFF.